The 20 T cell receptor beta chains listed next were all sequenced from one sample in a study of cytomegalovirus exposure and HLA in healthy donors. The PCR made use of 60 Vbeta and 13 Jbeta primers. Using immunoSEQ multiplex PCR, the repertoire was profiled, and TCRdb retains in-frame clones only, with some absent. The sample lists around 110,000 clones; approximately 78% were seen once. The source material was PBMCs. The source is a man in his thirties or forties in good health and CMV-seropositive.

The rearrangement uses TRBV18 and TRBJ1-1, with 10 bases lining up with TRBD1. CDR3 size: 16 residues. Germline CDR1 and CDR2: KGHSH and LQKENI. Unmatched junction bases numbered 5, after V lost 3 bases and J lost 1 base. For the CDR3, the DNA is TGTGCCAGCTCACCGAATTGGGACAGGGGGAACACTGAAGCTTTCTTT. It codes for CASSPNWDRGNTEAFF.

This chain joins TRBV6-4 and TRBJ1-1; TRBD1 aligns across 10 bases. Germline lookup yields CDR1 MRHNA and CDR2 SNTAGT. CDR3 length equals 18 residues. V gave up 8 bases and J gave up 0 bases; unmatched junction bases: 15. CDR3 sequence reads: CASPSSRDRGHMNTEAFF. The CDR3 DNA reads as TGTGCCAGCCCCTCATCTAGGGACAGGGGTCACATGAACACTGAAGCTTTCTTT.

V usage is TRBV11-2 and J usage is TRBJ1-1; 8 nucleotides match TRBD1. Germline CDR1 and CDR2: SGHAT and FQNNGV. The CDR3 runs to 15 residues. Trimming cost V 1 base and J 2 bases; bases outside gene matches: 3. The CDR3 reads CASSLVRGPNTEAFF. DNA of the CDR3: TGTGCCAGCAGCTTAGTCAGGGGGCCTAACACTGAAGCTTTCTTT.

In the case of this clone: Different DNA sequences within this sample yield the same CDR3. The V and J genes are TRBV5-1 and TRBJ2-2; D perhaps matches TRBD2 (6 bases). V was cut by 4 bases and J by 1 base, with 11 bases left in between. This CDR3 region has 15 residues. Germline loops: CDR1 SGHRS, CDR2 YFSETQ. CDR3 loop: CASSTGTLNTGELFF. For the CDR3, the DNA is TGCGCCAGCAGCACCGGGACTTTGAACACCGGGGAGCTGTTTTTT.

The J gene is TRBJ2-1, the V gene TRBV7-9; 7 nucleotides align to TRBD2. The CDR3 runs 15 residues. The germline V gene has CDR1 SEHNR and CDR2 FQNEAQ (reference sequence). With V trimmed by 6 bases and J by 4 bases, 9 bases remained unmatched. The CDR3 sequence is CASRGGGSNYNEQFF. The CDR3 bases are TGTGCCAGCAGGGGGGGAGGGAGTAATTACAATGAGCAGTTCTTC.

Only one count was recorded for this clone. The chain is built from TRBV7-3 and TRBJ1-2; D unclear. Germline V lookup: CDR1 SGHTA, CDR2 FQGTGA. The CDR3 has 14 amino acids. V lost 4 bases, J lost 4 bases, and 13 bases lay in between. This CDR3 reads CASSSSLEGYGYTF. The CDR3 nucleotides read TGTGCCAGCAGCTCCTCTCTGGAGGGCTATGGCTACACCTTC.

This chain uses TRBV2 with TRBJ2-5; D uncertain. Trimming pared 8 bases from V and 5 bases from J, leaving 15 bases between. The CDR3 contains 13 residues. Germline V gene sequence: CDR1 SNHLY, CDR2 FYNNEI. The CDR3 loop is CASGVRDRETQYF. In nucleotides, the CDR3 is TGTGCCAGCGGAGTGCGTGATCGGGAGACCCAGTACTTC.

The chain links TRBV5-4 to TRBJ2-2; TRBD2 agrees at 7 bases. This CDR3 is built from 15 residues. CDR1 and CDR2 (germline): SGHNT, YYREEE (reference sequence). The ends lost 3 bases at V and 4 bases at J; junction bases unmatched: 6. CDR3: CASSWGRAGTGELFF. The CDR3, as DNA: TGTGCCAGCAGCTGGGGGAGGGCGGGCACCGGGGAGCTGTTTTTT.

V is TRBV25-1 and J is TRBJ1-2, with 12 nucleotides matching TRBD1. The CDR3 runs 14 residues. Trimming at V came to 8 bases and at J to 4 bases, leaving 5 bases not matched to a gene. Germline CDR1 is MGHDK and CDR2 is SYGVNS. CDR3 bases: TGTGCCAGCCGGGGACAGGGGGCGGTCTATGGCTACACCTTC. Encoded protein: CASRGQGAVYGYTF.

The chain has TRBV5-5 and TRBJ2-2; 7 nucleotides align to TRBD1. The germline V gene has CDR1 SGHKS and CDR2 YYEKEE (reference sequence). V lost 3 bases to trimming and J lost 0 bases; unmatched junction nucleotides: 5. CDR3 length: 16 residues. The CDR3 nucleotides are TGTGCCAGCAGCTCACCGGGACAGTCGAACACCGGGGAGCTGTTTTTT. Translation: CASSSPGQSNTGELFF.

The CDR3 sequence is CASSRTGVYGYTF. The CDR3 nucleotides read TGTGCCAGCAGTCGGACAGGGGTATATGGCTACACCTTC. This rearrangement joins TRBV27 to TRBJ1-2; 9 bases agree with TRBD1. Germline trimming cut 5 bases from V and 5 bases from J; bases unmatched to any gene: 3. The germline CDR1 and CDR2 sequences are MNHEY and SMNVEV (reference sequence). The CDR3 sequence is 13 residues long.

This rearrangement joins TRBV2 to TRBJ2-7, with D maybe TRBD1 (6 bases). CDR3 size: 15 residues. Germline V gene sequence: CDR1 SNHLY, CDR2 FYNNEI. Trimming shortened V by 6 bases and J by 5 bases, and 20 bases separated the two germline ends. In DNA, the CDR3 is TGTGCCAGCAGCTCCCAGGGGCTAGCAGGCCACGAGCAGTACTTC. Protein product: CASSSQGLAGHEQYF. The whole variable domain, remainder taken from reference TRBV2 and TRBJ2-7, is EPEVTQTPSHQVTQMGQEVILRCVPISNHLYFYWYRQILGQKVEFLVSFYNNEISEKSEIFDDQFSVERPDGSNFTLKIRSTKLEDSAMYFCASSSQGLAGHEQYFGPGTRLTVT.

The chain links TRBV6-4 to TRBJ2-1; 8 positions agree with TRBD2. J was trimmed by 9 bases and V by 0 bases; bases with no gene match: 16. Germline assignment: CDR1 MRHNA and CDR2 SNTAGT. The CDR3 sequence is 18 residues long. The CDR3 loop is CASSDSSAGLVGLGEQFF. Written as DNA, the CDR3 is TGTGCCAGCAGTGACTCAAGCGCGGGACTAGTGGGTCTAGGTGAGCAGTTCTTC.

V is TRBV9 and J is TRBJ2-3; D remains unclear. CDR1 is SGDLS and CDR2 is YYNGEE in the germline V gene. The CDR3 loop spans 12 amino acids. V gave up 5 bases and J gave up 5 bases, with 9 bases separating them. The CDR3 loop reads CASSRSGDTQYF. The CDR3 DNA reads TGTGCCAGCAGTCGCAGTGGAGATACGCAGTATTTT.

The chain uses TRBV7-9 and TRBJ1-6; TRBD1 is a possible D gene (5 bases). V lost 3 bases and J lost 8, with 14 bases in between. CDR1 and CDR2 from the germline V gene are SEHNR and FQNEAQ (reference sequence). There are 15 residues in the CDR3. The CDR3 bases are TGTGCCAGCAGCTTGACCGGGGGAGGCGATTCACCCCTCCACTTT. It is translated as CASSLTGGGDSPLHF.

Written as DNA, the CDR3 is TGTGCCAGTAGTATACGGCAGGTAAATGGCTACACCTTC. Translated: CASSIRQVNGYTF. This chain uses TRBV19 with TRBJ1-2; D remains unclear. Trimming shortened V by 2 bases and J by 6 bases, and 10 bases separated the two germline ends. CDR3 length equals 13 residues. CDR1 is LNHDA and CDR2 is SQIVND in the germline V gene (reference sequence).

The chain is built from TRBV5-6 and TRBJ1-2, with TRBD1 identical over 8 bases. The CDR3 totals 17 residues. Germline V gene lookup returns CDR1 SGHDT and CDR2 YYEEEE. V was pared by 7 bases and J by 0 bases, with 14 bases of the junction left unmatched. The CDR3 DNA sequence: TGTGCCAGCGGAATTCAGGGGGCGTCCCTCGCTAACTATGGCTACACCTTC. It specifies CASGIQGASLANYGYTF.

V is TRBV5-1 and J is TRBJ1-2; a possible D gene is TRBD1 (5 bases). Germline lookup yields CDR1 SGHRS and CDR2 YFSETQ. Trimming pared 0 bases from V and 3 bases from J, leaving 9 bases between. This CDR3 region has 14 residues. The CDR3 DNA sequence: TGCGCCAGCAGCTTGGGGGGGGAGGACTATGGCTACACCTTC. Protein sequence: CASSLGGEDYGYTF.

The chain uses TRBV10-2 and TRBJ1-1; D is unresolved. V lost 7 bases, J lost 0 bases, and 9 bases lay in between. The CDR3 extends over 13 amino acids. CDR1 WSHSY and CDR2 SAAADI come from the germline V gene. CDR3 region: CASTGTVNTEAFF. The CDR3 region has the DNA TGCGCCAGCACGGGTACTGTGAACACTGAAGCTTTCTTT.

This chain joins TRBV6-1 and TRBJ2-5; TRBD1 is a possible D gene (7 bases). The germline V gene encodes CDR1 MNHNS and CDR2 SASEGT. V lost 8 bases and J 5 bases, leaving 21 bases between the germline ends. The CDR3 totals 15 residues. The CDR3 DNA reads as TGTGCCAGCTTATCAGGGGGGTTAGGTCTGGAGACCCAGTACTTC. Translation: CASLSGGLGLETQYF.